These T cell receptor beta chains were read from a single sample in a study of T cells in Graves' hyperthyroidism and ophthalmopathy. TCRdb re-analysed the multiplex PCR reads in MiXCR, keeping a single row per CDR3 protein. The sample includes about 640,000 distinct CDR3 sequences, around 21% seen only once; the top ten take more than 30%. The specimen was blood. The receptors were gathered from a man younger than 40 with Graves' ophthalmopathy. Both conserved end residues are part of each CDR3.

V gene	CDR3 length	J gene	CDR3 protein
TRBV12-3/TRBV12-4	13	TRBJ2-1	CASTPMWGNEQFF
TRBV27	13	TRBJ1-5	CASRTGANQPQHF
TRBV6-1	17	TRBJ1-1	CASSEWGFTIRGTEAFF
TRBV27	14	TRBJ1-1	CASSFIQGHTEAFF
TRBV7-2	15	TRBJ1-1	CASSLSGSMNTEAFF
TRBV20-1	14	TRBJ2-5	CSARDRGFSETQYF
TRBV19	18	TRBJ2-1	CASTLPGLAGASYNEQFF
TRBV27	13	TRBJ2-2	CASSARGHGELFF
TRBV13	14	TRBJ2-7	CASRPIGGRIEQYF
TRBV6-5	16	TRBJ2-4	CASSYPAGLAKNIQYF
TRBV7-2	15	TRBJ1-3	CASSLDGTLGNTIYF
TRBV28	15	TRBJ2-5	CASSLNAGGFETQYF
TRBV30	15	TRBJ2-2	CACKTQGANTGELFF
TRBV20-1	14	TRBJ1-5	CSAGLTGKGQPQHF
TRBV7-2	15	TRBJ2-3	CASSLSSVSTDTQYF
TRBV6-1	14	TRBJ1-3	CASSSQGAGNTIYF
TRBV29-1	12	TRBJ2-5	CSVERPGETQYF
TRBV20-1	11	TRBJ1-1	CSPRGNTEAFF
TRBV4-1	15	TRBJ1-1	CASSQQQGESTEAFF
TRBV11-2	17	TRBJ2-5	CASSLTERGLYQETQYF
TRBV27	15	TRBJ2-5	CASSSLGGVQETQYF
TRBV11-2	17	TRBJ2-1	CASSLTPAGDSKNEQFF
TRBV3-1	17	TRBJ2-2	CASSQEGREIYTGELFF
TRBV9	15	TRBJ2-1	CASSVETETYNEQFF
TRBV10-3	15	TRBJ2-7	CAISVGSSGSYEQYF
TRBV6-5	15	TRBJ1-1	CASSYAGPRNTEAFF
TRBV19	15	TRBJ2-7	CASSWGEGRYYEQYF
TRBV6-1	14	TRBJ1-1	CASSTIVRGAEAFF
TRBV12-3/TRBV12-4	17	TRBJ2-2	CASSLEAGLVNTGELFF
TRBV7-2	15	TRBJ1-3	CASSPRSRSGNTIYF
TRBV20-1	14	TRBJ2-1	CSARLAVLGNEQFF
TRBV20-1	18	TRBJ2-7	CSASRRGLAGVAAYEQYF
TRBV6-5	16	TRBJ1-6	CASSLVDTSWNSPLHF
TRBV11-3	13	TRBJ2-2	CASSPSRSGELFF
TRBV20-1	14	TRBJ1-1	CSARPGTGERKAFF
TRBV11-3	16	TRBJ2-1	CASSPGLARSYNEQFF
TRBV20-1	12	TRBJ2-3	CSAREFEDTQYF
TRBV5-8	17	TRBJ1-1	CASSLVTPGVLGTEAFF
TRBV25-1	14	TRBJ2-3	CASTGQGGTDTQYF
TRBV27	14	TRBJ1-6	CASRTRDYNSPLHF
TRBV2	13	TRBJ2-7	CASSEGWEYEQYF
TRBV27	16	TRBJ2-5	CASRTRGRGNQETQYF
TRBV28	14	TRBJ1-6	CASKPGQGGGTLHF
TRBV7-2	13	TRBJ2-5	CASSGVAQETQYF
TRBV6-2/TRBV6-3	18	TRBJ2-7	CASRSGTLNGAGSYEQYF
TRBV7-2	12	TRBJ2-3	CASSLPTDTQYF
TRBV5-1	15	TRBJ2-3	CASSLGTIGTDTQYF
TRBV7-6	17	TRBJ2-1	CASSLSVAGGALDEQFF
TRBV10-3	15	TRBJ2-1	CATLVPDRKNNKQFF
TRBV10-3	13	TRBJ2-3	CAISRELTDTQYF
TRBV10-2	13	TRBJ1-2	CASSSTNDYGYTF
TRBV6-9	16	TRBJ2-1	CASSWGEGLVYNEQFF
TRBV28	11	TRBJ2-1	CASRYLNEQFF
TRBV5-1	17	TRBJ2-7	CASSQPQGTHRTYEQYF
TRBV7-3	12	TRBJ2-7	CASSSPPGKQYF
TRBV27	15	TRBJ1-1	CASSSLTRGSTEAFF
TRBV30	13	TRBJ1-3	CAWSSGVGNTIYF
TRBV9	15	TRBJ1-4	CASSNRDRADEKLFF
TRBV5-4	15	TRBJ2-3	CASSPGTSRGDTQYF